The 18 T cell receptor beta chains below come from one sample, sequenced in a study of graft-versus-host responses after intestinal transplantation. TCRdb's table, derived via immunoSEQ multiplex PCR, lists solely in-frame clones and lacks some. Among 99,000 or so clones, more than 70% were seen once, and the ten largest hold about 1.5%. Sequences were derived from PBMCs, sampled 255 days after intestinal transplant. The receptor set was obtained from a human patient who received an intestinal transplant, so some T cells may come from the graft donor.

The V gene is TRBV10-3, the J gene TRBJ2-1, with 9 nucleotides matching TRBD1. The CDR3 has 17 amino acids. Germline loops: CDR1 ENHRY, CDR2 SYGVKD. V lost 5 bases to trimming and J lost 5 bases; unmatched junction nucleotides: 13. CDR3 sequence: CAISLQQGAWFDNEQFF. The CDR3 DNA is TGTGCCATCAGTCTACAACAGGGGGCTTGGTTCGACAATGAGCAGTTCTTC.

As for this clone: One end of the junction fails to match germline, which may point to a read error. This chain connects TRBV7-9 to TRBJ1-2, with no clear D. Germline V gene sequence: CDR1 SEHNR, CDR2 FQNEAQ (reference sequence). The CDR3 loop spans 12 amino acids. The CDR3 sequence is CASSLEEVSQQF. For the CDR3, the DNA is TGTGCCAGCAGCTTAGAAGAGGTTTCACAGCAATTC.

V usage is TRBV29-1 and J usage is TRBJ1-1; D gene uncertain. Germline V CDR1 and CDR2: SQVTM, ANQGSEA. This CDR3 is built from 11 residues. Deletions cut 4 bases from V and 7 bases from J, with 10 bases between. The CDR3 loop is CSVARRDEAFF. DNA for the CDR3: TGCAGCGTTGCCCGGCGAGATGAAGCTTTCTTT.

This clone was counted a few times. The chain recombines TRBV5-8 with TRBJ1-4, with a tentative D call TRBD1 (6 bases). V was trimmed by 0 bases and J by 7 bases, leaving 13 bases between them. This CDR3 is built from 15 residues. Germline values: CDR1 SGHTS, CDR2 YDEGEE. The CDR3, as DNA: TGTGCCAGCAGCTTGGCAGGGGCCCGAGGTGAAAAACTGTTTTTT. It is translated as CASSLAGARGEKLFF.

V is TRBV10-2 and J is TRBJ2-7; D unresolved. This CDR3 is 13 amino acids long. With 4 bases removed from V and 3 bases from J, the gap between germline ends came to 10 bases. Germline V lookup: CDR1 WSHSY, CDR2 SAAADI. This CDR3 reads CASSATSSYEQYF. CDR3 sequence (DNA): TGCGCCAGCAGTGCAACCTCTAGCTACGAGCAGTACTTC.

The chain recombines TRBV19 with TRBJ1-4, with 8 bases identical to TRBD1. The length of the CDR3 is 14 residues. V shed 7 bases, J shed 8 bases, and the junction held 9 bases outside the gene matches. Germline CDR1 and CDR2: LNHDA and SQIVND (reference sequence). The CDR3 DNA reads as TGTGCCAGTACCACAGGGGGGCAGAACGAAAAACTGTTTTTT. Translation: CASTTGGQNEKLFF.

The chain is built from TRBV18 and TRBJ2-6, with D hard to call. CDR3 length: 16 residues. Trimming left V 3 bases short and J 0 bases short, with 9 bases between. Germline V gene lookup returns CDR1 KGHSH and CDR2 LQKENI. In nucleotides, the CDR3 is TGTGCCAGCTCACCTCGCCAAAGCTCTGGGGCCAACGTCCTGACTTTC. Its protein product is CASSPRQSSGANVLTF. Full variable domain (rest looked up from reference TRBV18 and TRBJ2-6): NAGVMQNPRHLVRRRGQEARLRCSPMKGHSHVYWYRQLPEEGLKFMVYLQKENIIDESGMPKERFSAEFPKEGPSILRIQQVVRGDSAAYFCASSPRQSSGANVLTFGAGSRLTVL.

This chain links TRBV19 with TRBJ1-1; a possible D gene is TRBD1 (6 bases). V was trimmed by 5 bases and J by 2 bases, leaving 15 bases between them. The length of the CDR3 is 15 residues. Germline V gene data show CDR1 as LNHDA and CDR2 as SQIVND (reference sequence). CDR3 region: CASSPPGAINTEAFF. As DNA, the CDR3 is TGTGCCAGTAGTCCCCCGGGGGCAATAAACACTGAAGCTTTCTTT.

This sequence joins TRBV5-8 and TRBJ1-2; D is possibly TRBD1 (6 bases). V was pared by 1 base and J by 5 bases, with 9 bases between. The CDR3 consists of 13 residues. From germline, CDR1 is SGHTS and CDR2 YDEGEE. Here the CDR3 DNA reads TGTGCCAGCAGCTTGAACAGGGTTTATGGCTACACCTTC. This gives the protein CASSLNRVYGYTF.

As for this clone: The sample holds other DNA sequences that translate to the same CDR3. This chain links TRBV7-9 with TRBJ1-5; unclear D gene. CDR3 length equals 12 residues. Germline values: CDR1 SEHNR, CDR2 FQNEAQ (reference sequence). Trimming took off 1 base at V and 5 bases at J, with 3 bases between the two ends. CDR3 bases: TGTGCCAGCAGCTTAGGAGATCAGCCCCAGCATTTT. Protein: CASSLGDQPQHF.

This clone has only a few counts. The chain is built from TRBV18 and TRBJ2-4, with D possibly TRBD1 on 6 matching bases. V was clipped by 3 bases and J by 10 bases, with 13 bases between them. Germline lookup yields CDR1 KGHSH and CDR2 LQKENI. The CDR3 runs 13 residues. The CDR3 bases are TGTGCCAGCTCACCCTCGACAGGAGAAATTCAGTACTTC. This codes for CASSPSTGEIQYF. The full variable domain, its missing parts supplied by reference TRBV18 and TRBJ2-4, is NAGVMQNPRHLVRRRGQEARLRCSPMKGHSHVYWYRQLPEEGLKFMVYLQKENIIDESGMPKERFSAEFPKEGPSILRIQQVVRGDSAAYFCASSPSTGEIQYFGAGTRLSVL.

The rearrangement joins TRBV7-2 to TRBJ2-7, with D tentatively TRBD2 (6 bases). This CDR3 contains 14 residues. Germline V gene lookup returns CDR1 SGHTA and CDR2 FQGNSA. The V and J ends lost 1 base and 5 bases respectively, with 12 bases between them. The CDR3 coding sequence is TGTGCCAGCAGCTTAGACTCGGGGAGGAACGAGCAGTACTTC. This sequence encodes CASSLDSGRNEQYF.

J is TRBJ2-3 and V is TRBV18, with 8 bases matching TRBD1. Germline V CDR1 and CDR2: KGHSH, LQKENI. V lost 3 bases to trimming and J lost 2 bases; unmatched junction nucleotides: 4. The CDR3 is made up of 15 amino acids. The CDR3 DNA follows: TGTGCCAGCTCACCCTGGACAGGGCCCACAGATACGCAGTATTTT. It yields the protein CASSPWTGPTDTQYF.

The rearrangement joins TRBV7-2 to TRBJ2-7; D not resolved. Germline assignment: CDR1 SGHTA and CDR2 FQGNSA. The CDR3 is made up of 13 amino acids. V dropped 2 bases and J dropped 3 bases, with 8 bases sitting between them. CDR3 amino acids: CASSLISGYEQYF. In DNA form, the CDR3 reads TGTGCCAGCAGCTTAATCTCGGGCTACGAGCAGTACTTC.

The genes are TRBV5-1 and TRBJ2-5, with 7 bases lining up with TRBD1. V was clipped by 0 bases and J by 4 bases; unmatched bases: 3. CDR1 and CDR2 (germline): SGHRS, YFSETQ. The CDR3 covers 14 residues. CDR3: CASSLGQGVETQYF. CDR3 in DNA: TGCGCCAGCAGCTTGGGGCAGGGGGTAGAGACCCAGTACTTC.

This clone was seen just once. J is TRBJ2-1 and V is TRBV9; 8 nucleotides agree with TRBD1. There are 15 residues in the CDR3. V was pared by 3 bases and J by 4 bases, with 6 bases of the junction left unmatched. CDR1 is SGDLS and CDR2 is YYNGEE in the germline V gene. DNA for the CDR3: TGTGCCAGCAGCGCTTCGGGACAGGATTACAATGAGCAGTTCTTC. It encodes CASSASGQDYNEQFF.

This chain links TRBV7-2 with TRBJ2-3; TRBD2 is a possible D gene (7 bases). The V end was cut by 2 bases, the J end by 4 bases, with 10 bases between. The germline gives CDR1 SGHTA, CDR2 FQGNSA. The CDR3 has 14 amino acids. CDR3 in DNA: TGTGCCAGCAGCTTACTAGGGGGGGCAGATACGCAGTATTTT. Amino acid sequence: CASSLLGGADTQYF.

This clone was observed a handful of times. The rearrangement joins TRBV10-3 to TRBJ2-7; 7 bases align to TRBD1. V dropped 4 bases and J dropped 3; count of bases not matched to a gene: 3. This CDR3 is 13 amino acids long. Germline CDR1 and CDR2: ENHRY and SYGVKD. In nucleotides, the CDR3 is TGTGCCATCAGTGGTCAGGGGGTCTACGAGCAGTACTTC. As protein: CAISGQGVYEQYF.